The T cell receptor beta chain described here comes from a study of blood T cell repertoires in COVID-19. Trimming pared 0 bases from V and 1 base from J, leaving 4 bases between. The CDR3 totals 13 residues. The germline V gene encodes CDR1 SGDLS and CDR2 YYNGEE. TCRdb's table, derived via immunoSEQ multiplex PCR, lists solely in-frame clones and lacks some. The data show approximately 25,000 clones, approximately 75% seen once. The chain has TRBV9 and TRBJ1-1; unclear D gene. Input material: peripheral blood. This clonotype was sampled from a man aged 45-60 years with COVID-19, enrolled during active disease. The CDR3 nucleotides are TGTGCCAGCAGCGTAGGCAGGAACACTGAAGCTTTCTTT. It translates to CASSVGRNTEAFF.